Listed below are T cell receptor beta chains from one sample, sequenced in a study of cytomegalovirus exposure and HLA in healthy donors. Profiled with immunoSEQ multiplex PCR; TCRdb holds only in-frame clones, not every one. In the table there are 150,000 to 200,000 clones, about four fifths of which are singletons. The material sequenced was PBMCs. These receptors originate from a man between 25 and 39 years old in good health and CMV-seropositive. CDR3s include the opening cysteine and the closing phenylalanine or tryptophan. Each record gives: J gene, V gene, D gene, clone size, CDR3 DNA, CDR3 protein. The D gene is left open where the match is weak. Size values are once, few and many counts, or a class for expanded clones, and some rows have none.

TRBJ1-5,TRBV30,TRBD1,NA,TGTGCCTGGGCCGGGACAGGGGGACAGCCCCAGCATTTT,CAWAGTGGQPQHF
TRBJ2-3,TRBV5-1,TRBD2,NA,TGCGCCAGCAGCTTGCAGGCTAGCGGGGGTGATACGCAGTATTTT,CASSLQASGGDTQYF
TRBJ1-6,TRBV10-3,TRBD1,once,TGTGCCATCAGTGAGTCAGACAGGGATTCACCCCTCCACTTT,CAISESDRDSPLHF
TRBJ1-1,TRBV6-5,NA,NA,TGTGCCAGCAGCCGACCAGGGCAGGGTGGCACTGAAGCTTTCTTT,CASSRPGQGGTEAFF
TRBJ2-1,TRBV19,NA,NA,TGTGCCAGTAGTGCGGATTACAATGAGCAGTTCTTC,CASSADYNEQFF
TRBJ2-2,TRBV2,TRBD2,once,TGTGCCAGCTCACTAGCGAGAACCAACACCGGGGAGCTGTTTTTT,CASSLARTNTGELFF
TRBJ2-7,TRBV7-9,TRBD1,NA,TGTTCCAGCAGCTCTAATTCGGGACAGGGGGCCTACGAGCAGTACTTC,CSSSSNSGQGAYEQYF
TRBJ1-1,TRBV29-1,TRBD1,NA,TGCAGCGTTCTGGACAGGGCAAGGAACACTGAAGCTTTCTTT,CSVLDRARNTEAFF
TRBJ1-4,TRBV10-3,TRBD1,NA,TGTGCCATCAGTGACAGACAGGGAAATGAAAAACTGTTTTTT,CAISDRQGNEKLFF
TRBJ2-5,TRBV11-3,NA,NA,TGTGCCAGCAGTTCCGGAGAGACCCAGTACTTC,CASSSGETQYF
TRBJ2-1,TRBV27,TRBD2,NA,TGTGCCAGCAGTTATACGAGAGAAGAGGGACTACCTTATGGCGATGAGCAGTTCTTC,CASSYTREEGLPYGDEQFF
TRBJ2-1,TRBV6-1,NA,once,TGTGCCAGCATTGGTAGGGGAAGGTACAATGAGCAGTTCTTC,CASIGRGRYNEQFF
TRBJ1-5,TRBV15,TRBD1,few,TGTGCCACCAGCAGAGATCGAGGGGGCACTTATCAGCCCCAGCATTTT,CATSRDRGGTYQPQHF
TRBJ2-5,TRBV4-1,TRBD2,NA,TGCGCCAGCAGCGGGACTAGCGGGAGGTTTCAAGAGACCCAGTACTTC,CASSGTSGRFQETQYF
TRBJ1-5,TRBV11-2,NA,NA,TGTGCCAGCAGCTCACAAGGGGGTAAGGGCAATCAGCCCCAGCATTTT,CASSSQGGKGNQPQHF
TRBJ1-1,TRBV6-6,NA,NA,TGTGCCAGCAGTTACTCGCCTCAGTCTGAAGCTTTCTTT,CASSYSPQSEAFF
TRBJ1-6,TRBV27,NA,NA,TGTGCCAGCAGTTTAACCGGGTATAATTCACCCCTCCACTTT,CASSLTGYNSPLHF
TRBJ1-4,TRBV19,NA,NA,TGTGCCAGTAGTATGGGAGTACAACTAGGTAATGAAAAACTGTTTTTT,CASSMGVQLGNEKLFF
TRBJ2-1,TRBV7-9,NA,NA,TGTGCCAGCAGCTTCCCGGCCGGGGAGCAGTTCTTC,CASSFPAGEQFF
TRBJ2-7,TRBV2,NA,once,TGTGCCAGCAGCAAAATCAGGGTCTACGAGCAGTACTTC,CASSKIRVYEQYF
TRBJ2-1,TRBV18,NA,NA,TGTGCCAGCTCACCAATCGACAGGAAGGTATCGAATGAGCAGTTCTTC,CASSPIDRKVSNEQFF
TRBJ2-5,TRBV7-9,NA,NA,TGTGCCAGCAGCTTCACGGGGGGCAGGCAAGAGACCCAGTACTTC,CASSFTGGRQETQYF
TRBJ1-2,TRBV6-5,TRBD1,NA,TGTGCCAGCAGATCGACAGGGCCGAGCGGCTACACCTTC,CASRSTGPSGYTF
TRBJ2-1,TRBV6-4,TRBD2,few,TGTGCCAGCAGTCCGGAGGCTAGCGGGAGTAATGAGCAGTTCTTC,CASSPEASGSNEQFF
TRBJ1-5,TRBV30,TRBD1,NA,TGTGCCTGGAGTATAGGACAGGGAAGTCAGCCCCAGCATTTT,CAWSIGQGSQPQHF
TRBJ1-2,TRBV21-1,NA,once,TGTGCCAGCCAGATCGTCCATGGCTACACCTTC,CASQIVHGYTF
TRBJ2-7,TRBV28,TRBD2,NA,TGTGCCAGCAGGAGCGGGGCCTACGAGCAGTACTTC,CASRSGAYEQYF
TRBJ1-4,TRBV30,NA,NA,TGTGCCTGGAGTAATGGGGGGACACTGTTTTTT,CAWSNGGTLFF
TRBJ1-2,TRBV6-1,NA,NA,TGTGCCAGCAAAGACAGCGTAAACTATGGCTACACCTTC,CASKDSVNYGYTF
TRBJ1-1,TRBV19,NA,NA,TGTGCCAGTAGTATCGGACTGGCTGAAGCTTTCTTT,CASSIGLAEAFF
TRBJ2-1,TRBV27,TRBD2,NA,TGTGCCAGCAGTTTAACCCGCGGCGCGGGAGGGAGAAACAATGAGCAGTTCTTC,CASSLTRGAGGRNNEQFF
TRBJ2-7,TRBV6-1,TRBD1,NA,TGTGCCAGCAGTGAAGAGCCGGGACAGGCCTACGAGCAGTACTTC,CASSEEPGQAYEQYF
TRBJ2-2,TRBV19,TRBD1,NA,TGTGCCAGTAGTATAGGGACAGGGACCGGGGAGCTGTTTTTT,CASSIGTGTGELFF
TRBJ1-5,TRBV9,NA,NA,TGTGCCAGCAGCAGAAGCGATAGCAATCAGCCCCAGCATTTT,CASSRSDSNQPQHF
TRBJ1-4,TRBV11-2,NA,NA,TGTGCCAGCAGCCCCTACAGAGCAACTAATGAAAAACTGTTTTTT,CASSPYRATNEKLFF
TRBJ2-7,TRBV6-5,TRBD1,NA,TGTGCCAGCACTACGGGACAGGGGACCTACGAGCAGTACTTC,CASTTGQGTYEQYF
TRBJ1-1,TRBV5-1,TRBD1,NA,TGCGCCAGCAGCACGGGACAGGGGAGGAACACTGAAGCTTTCTTT,CASSTGQGRNTEAFF
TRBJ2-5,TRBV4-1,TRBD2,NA,TGCGCCAGCAGGTCAGGCGGGGGGGCCCAAGAGACCCAGTACTTC,CASRSGGGAQETQYF
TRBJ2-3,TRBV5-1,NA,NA,TGCGCCAGCAGCTTAACTAGTTTAACAGATACGCAGTATTTT,CASSLTSLTDTQYF
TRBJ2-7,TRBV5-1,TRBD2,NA,TGCGCCAGCAGGGAGGGACCGGCGAGGGCTAGCGGGAGGGCCTACGAGCAGTACTTC,CASREGPARASGRAYEQYF
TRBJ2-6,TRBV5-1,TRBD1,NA,TGCGCCAGCAGCTGGAGACAGGGGGATGGGGCCAACGTCCTGACTTTC,CASSWRQGDGANVLTF
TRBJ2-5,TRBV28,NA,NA,TGTGCCAGCAGTTTGCCCCGGACACCTGATCTCTTTGAGACCCAGTACTTC,CASSLPRTPDLFETQYF
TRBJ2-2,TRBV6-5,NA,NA,TGTGCCAGCAGGGCGCGGGGCTTCGGAACCGGGGAGCTGTTTTTT,CASRARGFGTGELFF
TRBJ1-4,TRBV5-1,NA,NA,TGCGCCAGCAGCTTCTCAGGGGCAAATGAAAAACTGTTTTTT,CASSFSGANEKLFF
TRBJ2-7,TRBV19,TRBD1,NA,TGTGCCAGTTCACAGGGGCCGTCTTCCTACGAGCAGTACTTC,CASSQGPSSYEQYF
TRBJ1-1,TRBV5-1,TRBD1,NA,TGCGCCAGCAGCTTGGAGGGACAGGGGGCGGGCACTGAAGCTTTCTTT,CASSLEGQGAGTEAFF